The entry below describes one T cell receptor beta chain. This may arise from a read error, as a much more abundant clone is one base away. The library came from three nested PCR rounds adapted from ARM-PCR protocols. TCRdb independently ran MiXCR on the multiplex PCR reads; one entry per CDR3 protein. The sample consists of under 250,000 distinct CDR3 sequences, about 71% of them appearing once. RNA was extracted from bulk tissue without any cell sorting. This CDR3 has 12 residues. The germline V gene has CDR1 DFQATT and CDR2 SNEGSKA (reference sequence). This sample is drawn from a study of tumor and adjacent non-tumor tissue in lung cancer. Study-wide background: Aged roughly 30 to 76 years, patients included more than nine men and a few women with stage I to III disease. Each sample yielded roughly 4.2 million productive TCRbeta reads on average.

This sequence joins TRBV20-1 and TRBJ1-1, with D unresolved. The receptor was derived from a man between 60 and 70 years old with non-small cell lung cancer. Sequencing was carried out using lung tumor tissue. The CDR3 region is CSATRTNTEASF. The CDR3 coding sequence is TGCAGTGCCACCAGGACGAACACTGAAGCTTCCTTT.